The 17 T cell receptor beta chains below all came from one sample that was sequenced in a study of blood T cell repertoires in COVID-19 (dated by TCRdb to 2018 to 2020). Library construction relied on the immunoSEQ multiplex PCR assay. TCRdb limited this immuneACCESS table to in-frame rearrangements with V and J called. A share of clones is missing; checked studies link under half to unresolved V genes, and the rest is unexplained. The sample contains more than 65,000 clones, 84% of them found a single time. Of the sample, around 24% is held by the ten largest clones. Sequencing was done on a sample of peripheral blood. These receptors came from a woman aged 45 to 65 with acute or convalescent COVID-19.

The rearrangement joins TRBV2 to TRBJ1-1; possibly TRBD1 for D (5 bases). CDR3 length: 14 amino acids. The V and J ends lost 3 bases and 1 base respectively, with 9 bases between them. CDR1 is SNHLY and CDR2 is FYNNEI in the germline V gene. The DNA of the CDR3 is TGTGCCAGCAGTGAGGGACTCCGGAACACTGAAGCTTTCTTT. Protein product: CASSEGLRNTEAFF.

The chain is built from TRBV6-2 or TRBV6-3 and TRBJ2-7; a weak D match, TRBD2 (6 bases). This CDR3 comprises 15 residues. Between the trimmed V and J ends, which lost 4 bases and 0 bases, there was a span of 13 bases. Germline V gives CDR1 MNHEY, CDR2 SVGEGT. CDR3 sequence: CASSWEVGPSYEQYF. The CDR3 bases are TGTGCCAGCAGTTGGGAGGTTGGACCCTCCTACGAGCAGTACTTC.

This clone occurred a few times. V usage is TRBV13 and J usage is TRBJ1-4; D gene unclear. The V gene lost 5 bases and the J gene lost 7 bases, with 20 bases spanning the gap. From germline, CDR1 is PRHDT and CDR2 FYEKMQ (reference sequence). The CDR3 has 16 amino acids. CDR3 residues: CASSRGGFEEVEKLFF. The CDR3 region has the DNA TGTGCCAGCAGCCGAGGAGGGTTCGAAGAAGTTGAAAAACTGTTTTTT. Supplemented by reference TRBV13 and TRBJ1-4, the full variable domain reads AAGVIQSPRHLIKEKRETATLKCYPIPRHDTVYWYQQGPGQDPQFLISFYEKMQSDKGSIPDRFSAQQFSDYHSELNMSSLELGDSALYFCASSRGGFEEVEKLFFGSGTQLSVL.

The genes are TRBV25-1 and TRBJ2-2; D uncertain. The CDR3 loop spans 12 amino acids. V was trimmed by 4 bases and J by 6 bases, leaving 6 bases between them. Germline V gene sequence: CDR1 MGHDK, CDR2 SYGVNS. The CDR3 loop reads CASSVAPGELFF. The CDR3 nucleotides read TGTGCCAGCAGTGTGGCCCCCGGGGAGCTGTTTTTT. The full variable domain, in which reference TRBV25-1 and TRBJ2-2 provide the parts outside the CDR3, is EADIYQTPRYLVIGTGKKITLECSQTMGHDKMYWYQQDPGMELHLIHYSYGVNSTEKGDLSSESTVSRIRTEHFPLTLESARPSHTSQYLCASSVAPGELFFGEGSRLTVL.

This clone showed up many times. The CDR3 sequence is CASSAEQGLNQPQHF. The CDR3 bases are TGTGCCAGCAGTGCGGAACAGGGTTTGAATCAGCCCCAGCATTTT. This chain connects TRBV7-2 to TRBJ1-5; D possibly corresponds to TRBD1 (6 bases). The CDR3 is made up of 15 amino acids. Trimming took off 6 bases at V and 4 bases at J, with 16 bases between the two ends. Germline V gene data show CDR1 as SGHTA and CDR2 as FQGNSA. The variable domain in full, with the rest retrieved from reference TRBV7-2 and TRBJ1-5, is GAGVSQSPSNKVTEKGKDVELRCDPISGHTALYWYRQSLGQGLEFLIYFQGNSAPDKSGLPSDRFSAERTGGSVSTLTIQRTQQEDSAVYLCASSAEQGLNQPQHFGDGTRLSIL.

This clone was counted once. This chain connects TRBV4-3 to TRBJ1-1, with a tentative D call TRBD1 (6 bases). Germline V lookup: CDR1 LGHNA, CDR2 YSLEER. CDR3 length: 17 residues. Trimming removed 0 bases from V and 1 base from J, with 15 bases in between. CDR3 in amino acids: CASSQDSSGQKNTEAFF. The CDR3 region has the DNA TGCGCCAGCAGCCAAGATAGCTCGGGACAAAAGAACACTGAAGCTTTCTTT.

The chain joins TRBV7-2 to TRBJ2-3; D perhaps matches TRBD1 (6 bases). The CDR3 spans 16 residues. Germline CDR1 is SGHTA and CDR2 is FQGNSA. V shed 4 bases and J shed 8 bases, with 22 bases lying between them. The CDR3 is CASSSVGRGRVTTQYF. For the CDR3, the DNA is TGTGCCAGCAGCTCTGTCGGCAGGGGACGTGTCACTACGCAGTATTTT.

The rearrangement links TRBV2 to TRBJ2-7; possible D gene TRBD1, 6 bases. Germline-derived CDR1 and CDR2 are SNHLY and FYNNEI. CDR3 size: 15 residues. The V end lost 6 bases, the J end lost 3 bases, and 18 bases lay between the germline ends. In DNA, the CDR3 is TGTGCCAGCAGGGAGACAGGCCACACGCTCTACGAGCAGTACTTC. The encoded protein is CASRETGHTLYEQYF.

The V call is TRBV19, the J call TRBJ1-4; D not certain. This CDR3 has 14 amino acids. Trimming took off 7 bases at V and 8 bases at J, with 17 bases between the two ends. Germline-derived CDR1 and CDR2 are LNHDA and SQIVND (reference sequence). The CDR3 coding sequence is TGTGCCAGTACCCCGGATTACGGGAGGGAAAAACTGTTTTTT. It is translated as CASTPDYGREKLFF.

The V and J genes are TRBV12-5 and TRBJ1-5; D unclear. In germline, CDR1 is LGHNT, CDR2 FRNRAP. The CDR3 runs 16 residues. V dropped 2 bases and J dropped 2 bases, with 13 bases sitting between them. CDR3 protein: CASGLYREFGNQPQHF. CDR3 sequence (DNA): TGTGCTAGTGGTTTGTACCGGGAGTTCGGCAATCAGCCCCAGCATTTT.

In nucleotides, the CDR3 is TGTGCCAGCAGCCAAGAACTAGCGGGGGGGGAAGGTCAGTTCTTC. Residues: CASSQELAGGEGQFF. V and J are TRBV4-2 and TRBJ2-1; 13 bases match TRBD2. This CDR3 comprises 15 residues. Germline loops: CDR1 LGHNA, CDR2 YNFKEQ. With V trimmed by 0 bases and J by 13 bases, 6 bases remained unmatched.

CDR3 loop: CASSDRQGNEQFF. CDR3 coding DNA: TGCGCCAGCAGCGATAGACAGGGAAATGAGCAGTTCTTC. The rearrangement links TRBV4-3 to TRBJ2-1; 7 nucleotides agree with TRBD1. The CDR3 is 13 amino acids. The germline V gene has CDR1 LGHNA and CDR2 YSLEER. With 5 bases clipped from V and 7 bases from J, the junction kept 5 bases outside the gene matches.

The chain carries TRBV28 and TRBJ1-2; no clear D gene. Between the trimmed V and J ends, which lost 3 bases and 4 bases, there was a span of 6 bases. The CDR3 consists of 12 residues. Germline CDR1 is MDHEN and CDR2 is SYDVKM. The CDR3 DNA reads as TGTGCCAGCAGTTTGGGCCCCTATGGCTACACCTTC. Protein: CASSLGPYGYTF.

The sample holds one count of this clone. The chain employs TRBV5-1 and TRBJ1-2; D unresolved. Germline CDR1 is SGHRS and CDR2 is YFSETQ. This CDR3 comprises 11 residues. Deletions cut 3 bases from V and 7 bases from J, with 7 bases between. The CDR3 DNA is TGCGCCAGCAGCTCCCGAGGTGGCTACACCTTC. Its protein is CASSSRGGYTF. The full variable domain, completed using reference TRBV5-1 and TRBJ1-2, is KAGVTQTPRYLIKTRGQQVTLSCSPISGHRSVSWYQQTPGQGLQFLFEYFSETQRNKGNFPGRFSGRQFSNSRSEMNVSTLELGDSALYLCASSSRGGYTFGSGTRLTVV.

The V gene is TRBV6-5, the J gene TRBJ2-5; D might be TRBD2 (6 bases). CDR1 and CDR2 (germline): MNHEY, SVGAGI. This CDR3 spans 15 amino acids. V lost 6 bases, J lost 2 bases, and 16 bases lay in between. The DNA for the CDR3 is TGTGCCAGCAGGGGACTGACGGTCGCACAAGAGACCCAGTACTTC. Amino acids: CASRGLTVAQETQYF.

The chain couples TRBV24-1 to TRBJ1-4, with a tentative D call TRBD1 (5 bases). The V end was cut by 9 bases, the J end by 8 bases, with 15 bases between. This CDR3 is 13 amino acids long. Germline V CDR1 and CDR2: KGHDR, SFDVKD. As DNA, the CDR3 is TGTGCCACCGGGGGGGGGATTGGCGAAAAACTGTTTTTT. Translated: CATGGGIGEKLFF.

In this sample, this clone turned up once. CDR3 DNA: TGTGCCAGCAGTTCTCCGGGACAGGGTTTTTCTAATGAAAAACTGTTTTTT. Translated, it gives CASSSPGQGFSNEKLFF. This sequence joins TRBV28 and TRBJ1-4, with TRBD1 matching 9 bases. CDR3 length: 17 residues. CDR1 MDHEN and CDR2 SYDVKM come from the germline V gene. Losses at the gene ends were 4 bases for V and 3 bases for J; bases not matched to a gene: 9.